The rows below give T cell receptor beta chains drawn from one sample of a study of blood T cell repertoires in COVID-19. The repertoire was sequenced with immunoSEQ multiplex PCR; TCRdb's copy has only in-frame clones and lacks some. The sample lists more than 140,000 clones, about four fifths occurring once. Sequenced material: peripheral blood. These TCRs come from a human donor in a cohort sampled during active COVID-19. The CDR3 runs from the conserved cysteine through the conserved F or W. Each record gives: V gene, clone size, J gene, D gene, CDR3 DNA, CDR3 protein. D genes are given only for firm matches. The listing skips clone size in some rows; elsewhere it reads once, few, many or a size class.

TRBV27,-,TRBJ1-2,TRBD1,TGTGCCAGCAGTCGTTCTAAAAGGGGGCAGGGGGCACGTAACTATGGCTACACCTTC,CASSRSKRGQGARNYGYTF
TRBV19,-,TRBJ1-6,TRBD1,TGTGCCAGTAGTGCCTCGGGGACAGGGATCCATTCACCCCTCCACTTT,CASSASGTGIHSPLHF
TRBV7-3,-,TRBJ2-4,TRBD2,TGTGCCAGCAGCCCGGGACTAGCGGAACTCGGAAACATTCAGTACTTC,CASSPGLAELGNIQYF
TRBV30,-,TRBJ2-1,-,TGTGCCTGGAGTGTCGGGAGCCCCTACAATGAGCAGTTCTTC,CAWSVGSPYNEQFF
TRBV14,once,TRBJ2-7,-,TGTGCCAGCCAGAAGGAGGGGCGGCAGGCCGAGCAGTACTTC,CASQKEGRQAEQYF
TRBV7-3,-,TRBJ2-1,TRBD1,TGTGCCAGCAGCTTAAATGGGGACAGTTGGAACAATGAGCAGTTCTTC,CASSLNGDSWNNEQFF
TRBV7-3,-,TRBJ2-3,TRBD2,TGTGCCAGCAGCACACTAGCGACGGATACGCAGTATTTT,CASSTLATDTQYF
TRBV7-6,-,TRBJ2-3,-,TGTGCCAGCAGCTTAGCGCGGACATCGAGCACAGATACGCAGTATTTT,CASSLARTSSTDTQYF
TRBV6-5,-,TRBJ2-7,TRBD2,TGTGCCAGCAGTTGGGGACTAGCGGGAGCCGGAGGCGAGCAGTACTTC,CASSWGLAGAGGEQYF
TRBV5-6,-,TRBJ1-4,-,TGTGCCAGCAGCTTCGGGTTTGAAAATGAAAAACTGTTTTTT,CASSFGFENEKLFF
TRBV4-3,-,TRBJ1-1,-,TGCGCCAGCAGCCAAGATTCGGGGAACACTGAAGCTTTCTTT,CASSQDSGNTEAFF
TRBV5-6,once,TRBJ2-7,TRBD1,TGTGCCAGCAGCTTGTTGGAGACAGGGAATGAGCAGTACTTC,CASSLLETGNEQYF
TRBV7-8,-,TRBJ2-1,TRBD2,TGTGCCAGCAGCCCGGCGGGACTAGCGGTTGGAAAGCAGTTCTTC,CASSPAGLAVGKQFF
TRBV5-1,few,TRBJ2-5,-,TGCGCCAGCAGTACAGGGAATCCAAACCAAGAGACCCAGTACTTC,CASSTGNPNQETQYF
TRBV3-1/TRBV3-2,-,TRBJ1-3,-,TGTGCCAGCAGCCAAGTATTGTCCTCTGGAAACACCATATATTTT,CASSQVLSSGNTIYF
TRBV9,-,TRBJ1-4,-,TGTGCCAGCAGCCCCTCCAGCCAGGGTAATGAAAAACTGTTTTTT,CASSPSSQGNEKLFF
TRBV29-1,-,TRBJ2-7,TRBD2,TGCAGCGCGGGACTAGCCTACGAGCAGTACTTC,CSAGLAYEQYF
TRBV18,-,TRBJ2-2,-,TGTGCCAGCTCCACCCCCCAGACAGGCACCGGGGAGCTGTTTTTT,CASSTPQTGTGELFF
TRBV2,few,TRBJ2-3,TRBD2,TGTGCCAGCAGTGAGGGGGGGGGCACAGATACGCAGTATTTT,CASSEGGGTDTQYF
TRBV3-1/TRBV3-2,once,TRBJ2-1,-,TGTGCCAGCAGCCAAGGAGCTAGCAACAATGAGCAGTTCTTC,CASSQGASNNEQFF
TRBV5-1,-,TRBJ2-5,TRBD1,TGCGCCAGCAGGGACAGGTCCCAAGAGACCCAGTACTTC,CASRDRSQETQYF
TRBV10-3,-,TRBJ2-2,-,TGTGCCATCACCCGTACCGGGAAAGGCGGGGAGCTGTTTTTT,CAITRTGKGGELFF
TRBV11-3,-,TRBJ2-3,TRBD2,TGTGCCAGCAGCTTAGGTGGCGGGAGACCAGATACGCAGTATTTT,CASSLGGGRPDTQYF
TRBV7-8,-,TRBJ1-6,-,TGTGCCAGCAGCTTATTCCAGGATAATTCACCCCTCCACTTT,CASSLFQDNSPLHF
TRBV5-1,-,TRBJ2-5,TRBD1,TGCGCCAGCAGCTTGGCGGCGCAGGGGGCAAAAGAGACCCAGTACTTC,CASSLAAQGAKETQYF
TRBV5-1,-,TRBJ1-5,-,TGCGCCAGCAGAGCGGATAGCAATCAGCCCCAGCATTTT,CASRADSNQPQHF
TRBV3-1/TRBV3-2,-,TRBJ1-1,TRBD1,TGTGCCAGCAGACATACCGGGACAGGGATCTGGAACACTGAAGCTTTCTTT,CASRHTGTGIWNTEAFF
TRBV7-2,-,TRBJ1-1,-,TGTGCCAGCAGCGGAGGGGTGAACACTGAAGCTTTCTTT,CASSGGVNTEAFF
TRBV24-1,-,TRBJ2-2,-,TGTGCCACCCGGCGGGCGGAGAACACCGGGGAGCTGTTTTTT,CATRRAENTGELFF
TRBV19,-,TRBJ1-2,TRBD1,TGTGCCAGTAGTATAGAAGGGACAGCTAACTATGGCTACACCTTC,CASSIEGTANYGYTF
TRBV16,-,TRBJ2-7,-,TGTGCCAGCAGCCAATTTGGGACACTGGGCTACGAGCAGTACTTC,CASSQFGTLGYEQYF
TRBV3-1/TRBV3-2,few,TRBJ2-7,TRBD2,TGTGCCAGCAGCCATGGTAGCGGGAGGGCCGTGGTAGAGCAGTACTTC,CASSHGSGRAVVEQYF
TRBV5-1,once,TRBJ2-3,-,TGCGCCAGCAGCTTGGGTACCTACCAGGAGGCAGATACGCAGTATTTT,CASSLGTYQEADTQYF
TRBV5-1,-,TRBJ1-2,TRBD1,TGCGCCAGCAGCCCTAGACAGGGGGCCAGCTATGGCTACACCTTC,CASSPRQGASYGYTF
TRBV2,few,TRBJ2-7,TRBD1,TGTGCCAGCAGTGGAGGGACAGCCACCCAGCAGTACTTC,CASSGGTATQQYF